This T cell receptor beta chain was documented in a study of T cell responses to AZD1222 COVID-19 vaccine. Germline loops: CDR1 SEHNR, CDR2 FQNEAQ (reference sequence). The trim removed 6 bases at V and 5 bases at J, leaving 5 bases unmatched. CDR3 length equals 14 residues. Using immunoSEQ multiplex PCR, the repertoire was profiled, and TCRdb retains in-frame clones only, with some absent. The sample yields about 83,000 clones, 80% to 95% seen once. The chain couples TRBV7-9 to TRBJ2-1; 9 bases line up with TRBD2. This material consisted of peripheral blood, taken 28 days after the second AZD1222 dose. The source of this sequence is an adult who received the AZD1222 COVID-19 vaccine. The CDR3 loop is CASRGSGRHNEQFF. The CDR3 nucleotides read TGTGCCAGCAGGGGCAGCGGGAGGCACAATGAGCAGTTCTTC.